This is a list of T cell receptor beta chains from one sample in a study of human T cells and chemical hapten exposure. TCRdb redid the calling of the RACE reads with MiXCR, one entry per CDR3 protein. The data hold 75,000 to 80,000 distinct CDR3 sequences, with about 8.6% observed a single time. Sequenced material: whole blood. Receptors were obtained from a female donor in good health. Some clones in this sample may be carry-over from other donors' samples. The CDR3 runs from the conserved cysteine through the conserved F or W. D genes are given only for firm matches. For some rows the clone size is stated as once, few or many, or as a class when expanded; others skip it.

d_call	v_call	clone_size	j_call	cdr3_aa	cdr3_nt
TRBD1	TRBV27	few	TRBJ1-1	CASSLRQGAIGSEAFF	TGTGCCAGCAGTCTAAGACAGGGAGCAATTGGGTCTGAAGCTTTCTTT
NA	TRBV6-2/TRBV6-3	NA	TRBJ1-6	CASTDFRAVYNSPLHF	TGTGCCAGCACCGATTTCCGGGCCGTATATAATTCACCCCTCCACTTT
NA	TRBV2	many	TRBJ2-3	CASSVNPVPDTQYF	TGTGCCAGCAGTGTAAACCCCGTCCCAGATACGCAGTATTTT
NA	TRBV1	many	TRBJ2-1	CTSSQESAGGLGEQFF	TGCACCAGCAGCCAAGAATCAGCGGGGGGGCTCGGTGAGCAGTTCTTC
NA	TRBV7-9	many	TRBJ2-3	CASSLLQSTDTQYF	TGTGCCAGCAGCTTACTACAGAGCACAGATACGCAGTATTTT
TRBD2	TRBV18	few	TRBJ2-3	CASSPPVRGGEDTQYF	TGTGCCAGCTCACCACCCGTGCGGGGGGGGGAAGATACGCAGTATTTT
NA	TRBV9	NA	TRBJ1-1	CASSPQVAVYTEAFF	TGTGCCAGCAGCCCACAAGTTGCAGTCTACACTGAAGCTTTCTTT
NA	TRBV7-2	NA	TRBJ2-3	CASSPGVQVGFTDTQYF	TGTGCCAGCAGCCCGGGTGTACAGGTCGGATTCACAGATACGCAGTATTTT
TRBD2	TRBV20-1	many	TRBJ2-3	CSARRAGGPSSTDTQYF	TGCAGTGCTAGAAGAGCGGGGGGGCCATCGAGCACAGATACGCAGTATTTT
TRBD1	TRBV7-9	NA	TRBJ2-7	CASSYRDSAKGYEQYF	TGTGCCAGCAGCTACCGGGACAGTGCTAAGGGGTACGAGCAGTACTTC
TRBD1	TRBV7-2	many	TRBJ1-6	CASSQTGFISYNSPLHF	TGTGCCAGCAGCCAGACAGGGTTTATCTCCTATAATTCACCCCTCCACTTT
TRBD1	TRBV7-9	few	TRBJ2-7	CASSLQDRGSSYEQYF	TGTGCCAGCAGCTTACAGGACAGGGGTAGTTCCTACGAGCAGTACTTC
NA	TRBV7-9	many	TRBJ2-3	CASSSQPESWGEGTDTQYF	TGTGCCAGCAGCTCCCAACCTGAGAGTTGGGGAGAGGGCACAGATACGCAGTATTTT
NA	TRBV28	NA	TRBJ2-1	CASTIGGYNEQFF	TGTGCCAGCACTATAGGGGGTTACAATGAGCAGTTCTTC
NA	TRBV10-3	few	TRBJ2-2	CAISDLGRTGELFF	TGTGCCATCAGTGATCTAGGGCGGACCGGGGAGCTGTTTTTT
NA	TRBV6-5	NA	TRBJ1-1	CASSYNFRANTEAFF	TGTGCCAGCAGTTACAATTTCCGGGCGAACACTGAAGCTTTCTTT
NA	TRBV18	few	TRBJ1-6	CASSPGLSPLHF	TGTGCCAGCTCACCAGGATTGTCACCCCTCCACTTT
NA	TRBV4-3	few	TRBJ2-1	CASSQDVTEYNEQFF	TGCGCCAGCAGCCAAGACGTGACTGAATACAATGAGCAGTTCTTC
NA	TRBV20-1	many	TRBJ2-7	CSVPRSEQYF	TGCAGTGTCCCCCGGAGCGAGCAGTACTTC
NA	TRBV2	few	TRBJ2-3	CASSVGFTDTQYF	TGTGCCAGCAGTGTGGGCTTTACAGATACGCAGTATTTT
NA	TRBV6-2/TRBV6-3	NA	TRBJ1-2	CASGEGGLNGYTF	TGTGCCAGCGGCGAAGGAGGTTTGAATGGCTACACCTTC